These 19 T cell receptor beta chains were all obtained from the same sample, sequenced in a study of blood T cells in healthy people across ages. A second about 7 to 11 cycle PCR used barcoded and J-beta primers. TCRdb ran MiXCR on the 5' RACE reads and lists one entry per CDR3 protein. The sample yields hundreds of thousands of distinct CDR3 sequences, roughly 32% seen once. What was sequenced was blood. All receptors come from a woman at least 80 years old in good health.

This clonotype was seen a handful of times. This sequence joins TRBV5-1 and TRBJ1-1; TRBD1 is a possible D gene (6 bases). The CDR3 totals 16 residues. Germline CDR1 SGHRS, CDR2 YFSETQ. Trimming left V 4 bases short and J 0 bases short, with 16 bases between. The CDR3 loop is CASSRGHQFMNTEAFF. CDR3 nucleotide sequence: TGCGCCAGCAGCCGGGGACACCAGTTCATGAACACTGAAGCTTTCTTT.

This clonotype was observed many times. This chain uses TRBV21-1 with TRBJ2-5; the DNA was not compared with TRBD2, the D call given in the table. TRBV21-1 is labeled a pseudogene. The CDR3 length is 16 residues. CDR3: CASREGSGPAEETQYF. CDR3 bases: TGTGCCAGCAGGGAGGGTAGCGGGCCCGCTGAAGAGACCCAGTACTTC.

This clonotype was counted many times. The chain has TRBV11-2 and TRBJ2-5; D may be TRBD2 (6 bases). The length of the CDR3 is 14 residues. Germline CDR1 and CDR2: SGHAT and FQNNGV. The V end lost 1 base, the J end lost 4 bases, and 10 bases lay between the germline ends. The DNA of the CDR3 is TGTGCCAGCAGCTTAGTACCCGGGGGAGAGACCCAGTACTTC. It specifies CASSLVPGGETQYF.

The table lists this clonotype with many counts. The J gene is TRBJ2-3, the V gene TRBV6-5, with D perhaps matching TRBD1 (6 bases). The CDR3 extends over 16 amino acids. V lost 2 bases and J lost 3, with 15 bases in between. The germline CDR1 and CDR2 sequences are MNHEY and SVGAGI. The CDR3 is CASSYTPGTPTDTQYF. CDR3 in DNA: TGTGCCAGCAGTTACACCCCGGGGACACCGACAGATACGCAGTATTTT.

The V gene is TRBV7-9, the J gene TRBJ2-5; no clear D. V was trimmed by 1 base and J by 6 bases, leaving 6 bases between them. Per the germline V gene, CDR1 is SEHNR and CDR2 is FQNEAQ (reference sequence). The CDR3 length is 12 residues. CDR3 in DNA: TGTGCCAGCAGCTTAGGTGCTCAGACCCAGTACTTC. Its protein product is CASSLGAQTQYF.

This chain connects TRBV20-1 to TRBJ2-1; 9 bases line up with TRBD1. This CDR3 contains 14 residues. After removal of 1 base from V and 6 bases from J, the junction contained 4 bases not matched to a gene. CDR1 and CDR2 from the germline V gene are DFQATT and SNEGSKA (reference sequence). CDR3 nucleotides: TGCAGTGCTAGAGCCCAGGACAGGGGCAATGAGCAGTTCTTC. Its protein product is CSARAQDRGNEQFF.

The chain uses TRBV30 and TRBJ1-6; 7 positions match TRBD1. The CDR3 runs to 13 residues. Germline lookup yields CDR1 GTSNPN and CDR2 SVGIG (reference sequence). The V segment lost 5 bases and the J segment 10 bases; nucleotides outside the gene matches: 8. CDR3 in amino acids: CAWAGTVESPLHF. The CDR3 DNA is TGTGCCTGGGCAGGGACAGTTGAGTCACCCCTCCACTTT.

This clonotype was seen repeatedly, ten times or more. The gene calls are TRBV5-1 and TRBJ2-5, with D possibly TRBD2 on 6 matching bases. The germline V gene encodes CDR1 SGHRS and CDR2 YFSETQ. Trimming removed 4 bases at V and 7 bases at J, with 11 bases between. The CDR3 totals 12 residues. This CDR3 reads CASSAGSGTQYF. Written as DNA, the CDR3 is TGCGCCAGCAGCGCGGGATCAGGGACCCAGTACTTC.

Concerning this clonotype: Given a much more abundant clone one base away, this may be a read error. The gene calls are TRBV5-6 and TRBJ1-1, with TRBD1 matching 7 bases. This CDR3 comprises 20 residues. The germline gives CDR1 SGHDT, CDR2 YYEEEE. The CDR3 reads CANSLLDDRDYRRKSTEAFF. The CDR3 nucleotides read TGTGCCAACAGCTTGCTTGACGACAGGGATTATAGAAGGAAGAGCACTGAAGCTTTCTTT.

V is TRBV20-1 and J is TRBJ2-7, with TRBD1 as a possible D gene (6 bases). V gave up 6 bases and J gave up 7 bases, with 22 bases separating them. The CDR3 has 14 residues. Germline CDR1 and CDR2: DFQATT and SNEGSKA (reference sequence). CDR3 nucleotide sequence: TGCAGTGCCAAACCGGGACACGGATACAATGAGCAGTACTTC. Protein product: CSAKPGHGYNEQYF.

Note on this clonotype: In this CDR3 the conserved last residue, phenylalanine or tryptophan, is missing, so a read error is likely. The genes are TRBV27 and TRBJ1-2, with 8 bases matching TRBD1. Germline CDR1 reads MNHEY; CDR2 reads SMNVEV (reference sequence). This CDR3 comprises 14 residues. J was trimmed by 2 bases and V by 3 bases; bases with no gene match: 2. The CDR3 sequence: CASSFRGQNYGYTS. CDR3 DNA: TGTGCCAGCAGTTTCAGGGGGCAGAACTATGGCTACACCTCC.

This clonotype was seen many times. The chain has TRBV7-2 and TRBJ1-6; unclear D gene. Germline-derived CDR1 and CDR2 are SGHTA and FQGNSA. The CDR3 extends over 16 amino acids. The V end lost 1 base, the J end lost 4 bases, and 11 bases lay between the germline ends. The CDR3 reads CASSLVEPFYNSPLHF. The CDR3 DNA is TGTGCCAGCAGCTTAGTGGAACCCTTTTATAATTCACCCCTCCACTTT.

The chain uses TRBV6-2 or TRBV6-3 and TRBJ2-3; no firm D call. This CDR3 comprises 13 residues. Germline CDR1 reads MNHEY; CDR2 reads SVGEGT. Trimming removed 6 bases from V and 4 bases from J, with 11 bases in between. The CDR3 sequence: CASRLTGADTQYF. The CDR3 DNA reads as TGTGCCAGCAGATTAACCGGCGCAGATACGCAGTATTTT.

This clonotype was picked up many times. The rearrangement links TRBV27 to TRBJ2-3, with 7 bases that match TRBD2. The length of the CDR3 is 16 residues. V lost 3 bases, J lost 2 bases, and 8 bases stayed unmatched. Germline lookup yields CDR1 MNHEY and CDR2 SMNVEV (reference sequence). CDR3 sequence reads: CASSFILARTTDTQYF. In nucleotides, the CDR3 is TGTGCCAGCAGTTTTATACTAGCGAGGACCACAGATACGCAGTATTTT.

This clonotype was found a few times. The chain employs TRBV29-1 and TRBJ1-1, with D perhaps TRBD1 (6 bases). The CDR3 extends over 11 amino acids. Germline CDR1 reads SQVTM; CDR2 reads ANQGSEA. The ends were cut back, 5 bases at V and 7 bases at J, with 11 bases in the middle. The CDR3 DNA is TGCAGCGTTTTACAGGGTTTTGAAGCTTTCTTT. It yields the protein CSVLQGFEAFF.

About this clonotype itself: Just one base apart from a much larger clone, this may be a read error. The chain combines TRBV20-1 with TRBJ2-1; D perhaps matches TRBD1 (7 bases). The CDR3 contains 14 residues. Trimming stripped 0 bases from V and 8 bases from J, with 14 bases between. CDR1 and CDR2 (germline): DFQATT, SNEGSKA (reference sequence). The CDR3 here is CSARDPRRGHEQFF. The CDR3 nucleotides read TGCAGTGCTAGAGACCCCCGGAGGGGGCATGAGCAGTTCTTC.

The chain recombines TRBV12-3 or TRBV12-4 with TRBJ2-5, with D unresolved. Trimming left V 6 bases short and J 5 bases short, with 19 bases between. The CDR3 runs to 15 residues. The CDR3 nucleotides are TGTGCCAGCAGCCGGCTGGGTCCCGCCATGGAGACCCAGTACTTC. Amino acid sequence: CASSRLGPAMETQYF.

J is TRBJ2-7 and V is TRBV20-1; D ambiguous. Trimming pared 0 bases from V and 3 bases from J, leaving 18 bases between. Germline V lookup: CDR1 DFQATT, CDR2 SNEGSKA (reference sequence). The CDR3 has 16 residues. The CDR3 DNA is TGCAGTGCTAGAGATAGGCCGCGGCTAGGCTTCTACGAGCAGTACTTC. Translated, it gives CSARDRPRLGFYEQYF.

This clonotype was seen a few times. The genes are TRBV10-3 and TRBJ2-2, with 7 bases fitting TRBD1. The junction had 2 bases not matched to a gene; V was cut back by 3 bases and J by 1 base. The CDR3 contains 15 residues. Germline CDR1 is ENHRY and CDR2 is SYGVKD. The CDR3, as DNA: TGTGCCATCAGTGAATGGACAGGGAACACCGGGGAGCTGTTTTTT. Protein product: CAISEWTGNTGELFF.